This T cell receptor beta chain was recorded in a study of T-cell reconstitution after alpha-beta-depleted transplantation in children. Study-wide findings and caveats: Reports say that about two months after transplant, the alpha-beta T cells came out of several hundred graft clones that had expanded. From newly produced T cells came most of the T-cell counts and diversity one year after transplant. Several patients had high TCRbeta diversity at day 60; it came from surviving recipient T cells and thymic progenitors.

Note on this clonotype: The antigen is undetermined.

The V gene end was trimmed by 6 bases and the J gene end by 0 bases; junction bases not matched to a gene: 5. This CDR3 is 16 amino acids long. Looked up from germline, CDR1 is SQVTM and CDR2 is ANQGSEA. Unique molecular identifiers were incorporated when the TCRbeta library was constructed. TCRdb reprocessed the PCR reads via MiXCR and lists one record per CDR3 protein. The table has a few hundred thousand distinct CDR3 sequences, approximately 12% seen once. Here the sequenced sample was PBMCs, mostly from graft donor cells, taken 360 days after TCRalphabeta/CD19-depleted stem cell transplant. The TCR sequence derives from a male patient younger than 18 who had a stem cell transplant for acute myeloid leukemia, so the T cells may come from the graft donor. This chain uses TRBV29-1 with TRBJ2-1, with 13 bases fitting TRBD2. As DNA, the CDR3 is TGCAGCGTCGGGACTAGCGGGATGAGCTCCTACAATGAGCAGTTCTTC. Translating it yields CSVGTSGMSSYNEQFF.